The clone carrying this TCR beta chain appeared once. No antigen is known for it. The data were obtained in a study of vaccination effects on CD4 cells after COVID-19. V was clipped by 6 bases and J by 2 bases; unmatched bases: 10. This CDR3 is built from 15 residues. In germline, CDR1 is SGHKS, CDR2 YYEKEE (reference sequence). Using viral peptide pools, the ViraFEST assay grew out antigen-specific CD4+ T cells prior to sequencing. Isolating CD4+ T cells followed approximately 9 days of culture. Negative nucleocapsid antibody tests before and after vaccination confirmed no previous SARS-CoV-2 infection. TCRdb keeps only in-frame clones here, not all; method: immunoSEQ multiplex PCR. This table has 67,000 or so clones, about 65% appearing once.

This chain joins TRBV5-5 and TRBJ2-5, with 7 positions matching TRBD1. The sample consisted of CD4+ T cells from PBMCs cultured with HCoV-OC43 spike peptides, taken before COVID-19 vaccination. Regarding subset: HCoV-OC43 spike overlapping peptide pool stimulation. The sequence came from a human donor who received a COVID-19 vaccine. This CDR3 reads CASITGDPDQETQYF. CDR3 bases: TGTGCCAGCATAACAGGGGATCCGGATCAAGAGACCCAGTACTTC.